The 22 T cell receptor beta chains below were found in one sample sequenced in a study of T cell repertoires in cytomegalovirus infection. TCRdb redid the calling of the reads with MiXCR, one entry per CDR3 protein. The table lists about 530,000 distinct CDR3 sequences, approximately 25% of them singletons, with 13% in the top ten. Sequenced sample: PBMCs. The receptor source for this set is a human donor in good health (CMV status not recorded). Some clones in this sample may be carry-over from other donors' samples.

This clonotype was detected only once. The rearrangement joins TRBV4-1 to TRBJ1-1; the D is unclear. Looked up from germline, CDR1 is MGHRA and CDR2 is YSYEKL. This CDR3 region has 14 residues. With 3 bases removed from V and 6 bases from J, the gap between germline ends came to 14 bases. The CDR3 reads CASSQVRMDAEAFF. The CDR3 DNA is TGCGCCAGCAGCCAGGTTAGGATGGACGCTGAAGCTTTCTTT.

This clonotype was detected ten times or more. The chain is built from TRBV7-2 and TRBJ2-7; D is ambiguous. Germline V gene lookup returns CDR1 SGHTA and CDR2 FQGNSA. With 1 base removed from V and 2 bases from J, the gap between germline ends came to 12 bases. The CDR3 totals 15 residues. In DNA form, the CDR3 reads TGTGCCAGCAGCTTAGATCGGGTTCGGACCTACGAGCAGTACTTC. This encodes CASSLDRVRTYEQYF.

This clonotype was seen more than once but under ten times. This chain connects TRBV7-2 to TRBJ2-3; D uncertain. V dropped 1 base and J dropped 10 bases, with 15 bases sitting between them. The CDR3 has 14 amino acids. The germline gives CDR1 SGHTA, CDR2 FQGNSA. The CDR3 loop reads CASSLGGGPDPQYF. In nucleotides, the CDR3 is TGTGCCAGCAGCTTAGGAGGTGGACCGGATCCGCAGTATTTT.

This clonotype was recorded many times. V usage is TRBV7-2 and J usage is TRBJ2-4; 7 bases map to TRBD2. CDR1 SGHTA and CDR2 FQGNSA come from the germline V gene. This CDR3 is 17 amino acids long. Unmatched junction bases numbered 8, after V lost 3 bases and J lost 0 bases. CDR3 sequence: CASSLASGDLAKNIQYF. Written as DNA, the CDR3 is TGTGCCAGCAGCTTGGCTAGCGGAGACCTAGCCAAAAACATTCAGTACTTC.

In this sample, this clonotype turned up many times. The chain's CDR3 is CASSPGTENYGYTF. DNA for the CDR3: TGTGCCAGCAGTCCCGGGACGGAGAACTATGGCTACACCTTC. The rearrangement uses TRBV18 and TRBJ1-2, with a tentative D call TRBD1 (5 bases). The V and J ends lost 8 bases and 2 bases respectively, with 15 bases between them. CDR3 length: 14 amino acids. The V gene's germline CDR1 is KGHSH and CDR2 LQKENI.

This clonotype was picked up a small number of times. This rearrangement joins TRBV5-5 to TRBJ1-6; 8 nucleotides line up with TRBD1. V was pared by 2 bases and J by 10 bases, with 11 bases of the junction left unmatched. The CDR3 covers 16 residues. Germline V gives CDR1 SGHKS, CDR2 YYEKEE (reference sequence). In DNA form, the CDR3 reads TGTGCCAGCAGCTTTCGTGGACAGGGCTCAAACTCACCCCTCCACTTT. As protein: CASSFRGQGSNSPLHF.

This clonotype was detected ten times or more. The rearrangement links TRBV7-2 to TRBJ2-3, with D unclear. The CDR3 covers 17 residues. Trimming cost V 4 bases and J 6 bases, with 23 bases left between them. Germline V gene sequence: CDR1 SGHTA, CDR2 FQGNSA. As DNA, the CDR3 is TGTGCCAGCAGCTCGCCCTCCGGTGACCGGGTCTTGGATACGCAGTATTTT. It codes for CASSSPSGDRVLDTQYF.

The rearrangement joins TRBV7-2 to TRBJ1-5; 9 bases are a match to TRBD1. The CDR3 is made up of 18 amino acids. V dropped 0 bases and J dropped 4; count of bases not matched to a gene: 10. Germline assignment: CDR1 SGHTA and CDR2 FQGNSA. The CDR3 DNA reads TGTGCCAGCAGCTTAGCCGCACCGGGACAGGGACAAAATCAGCCCCAGCATTTT. It is translated as CASSLAAPGQGQNQPQHF. The complete variable domain, with remaining parts taken from reference TRBV7-2 and TRBJ1-5, reads GAGVSQSPSNKVTEKGKDVELRCDPISGHTALYWYRQSLGQGLEFLIYFQGNSAPDKSGLPSDRFSAERTGGSVSTLTIQRTQQEDSAVYLCASSLAAPGQGQNQPQHFGDGTRLSIL.

This clonotype has just a few counts. The V gene is TRBV5-5, the J gene TRBJ2-4; 11 nucleotides match TRBD1. V gave up 4 bases and J gave up 1 base; unmatched junction bases: 4. The germline gives CDR1 SGHKS, CDR2 YYEKEE (reference sequence). The CDR3 has 16 residues. CDR3 bases: TGTGCCAGCAGCGCGGGACAGGGGGTGGCCAAAAACATTCAGTACTTC. This encodes CASSAGQGVAKNIQYF.

The table lists this clonotype with many counts. The genes are TRBV12-3 or TRBV12-4 and TRBJ1-1; possibly TRBD1 for D (6 bases). Trimming removed 6 bases at V and 5 bases at J, with 19 bases between. The CDR3 is 15 amino acids. CDR3 protein: CASSFPQRGLTEAFF. The CDR3 DNA follows: TGTGCCAGCAGCTTCCCCCAGCGGGGGCTGACTGAAGCTTTCTTT.

The CDR3: CASSSTVWGAGNEQFF. As DNA, the CDR3 is TGTGCCAGCAGTTCCACGGTTTGGGGCGCAGGCAATGAGCAGTTCTTC. The J gene is TRBJ2-1, the V gene TRBV28; D possibly corresponds to TRBD1 (5 bases). The CDR3 has 16 amino acids. Deletions cut 4 bases from V and 6 bases from J, with 19 bases between. Looked up from germline, CDR1 is MDHEN and CDR2 is SYDVKM.

The table lists this clonotype with a count of one. The chain couples TRBV20-1 to TRBJ2-1, with TRBD1 as a possible D gene (5 bases). V lost 7 bases, J lost 2 bases, and 12 bases lay in between. Germline V CDR1 and CDR2: DFQATT, SNEGSKA (reference sequence). The CDR3 loop spans 13 amino acids. Here the CDR3 DNA reads TGCAGTGTAAGGGGCTCCCCCTACAATGAGCAGTTCTTC. Protein: CSVRGSPYNEQFF.

The chain uses TRBV11-1 and TRBJ2-5; tentatively, D is TRBD1 (6 bases). Germline V lookup: CDR1 SGHAT, CDR2 FQDESV (reference sequence). V lost 2 bases to trimming and J lost 1 base, with 11 bases between them. The CDR3 has 15 amino acids. In nucleotides, the CDR3 is TGTGCCAGCAGCTTACCGGGGACATCCCAAGAGACCCAGTACTTC. Protein sequence: CASSLPGTSQETQYF.

The chain couples TRBV6-6 to TRBJ2-5; 13 nucleotides align to TRBD2. The ends lost 0 bases at V and 5 bases at J; junction bases unmatched: 6. This CDR3 is 17 amino acids long. Germline loops: CDR1 MNHNY, CDR2 SVGAGI (reference sequence). CDR3 in DNA: TGTGCCAGCAGTTACTCGGGGACTAGCGGGATAAGGGAGACCCAGTACTTC. This codes for CASSYSGTSGIRETQYF.

The sample holds a few counts of this clonotype. The gene calls are TRBV6-2 or TRBV6-3 and TRBJ2-7, with TRBD1 identical over 8 bases. The length of the CDR3 is 15 residues. J gave up 3 bases and V 6 bases, and 10 bases lay outside the gene matches. Germline V gene data show CDR1 as MNHEY and CDR2 as SVGEGT. In DNA form, the CDR3 reads TGTGCCAGCAGGCGGACGGGACAGGACCACTACGAGCAGTACGTC. Protein: CASRRTGQDHYEQYV.

Details on this clonotype: A much larger clone is a single base away; this may be a read error. The rearrangement joins TRBV28 to TRBJ2-1; D gene unclear. With 4 bases removed from V and 4 bases from J, the gap between germline ends came to 5 bases. The germline gives CDR1 MDHEN, CDR2 SYDVKM. The CDR3 loop spans 12 amino acids. CDR3 bases: TGTGCCAGCAGTTACAGATACAATGAGCAGTTCTTC. Encoded protein: CASSYRYNEQFF.

CDR3 bases: TGTGCCAGCAGTTCCCGCCTCGGGACAGCCTATGGCTACACCTTC. It translates to CASSSRLGTAYGYTF. This chain connects TRBV27 to TRBJ1-2; 7 bases match TRBD1. The germline gives CDR1 MNHEY, CDR2 SMNVEV (reference sequence). This CDR3 contains 15 residues. J lost 4 bases, V lost 4 bases, and 9 bases had no gene match.

This clonotype was seen a few times. The chain combines TRBV29-1 with TRBJ2-1; D is unclear. The CDR3 runs 11 residues. The germline V gene encodes CDR1 SQVTM and CDR2 ANQGSEA. Trimming removed 2 bases at V and 4 bases at J, with 3 bases between. For the CDR3, the DNA is TGCAGCGTTGAACTGTACAATGAGCAGTTCTTC. Its translation: CSVELYNEQFF.

This clonotype was recorded a few times. This chain links TRBV28 with TRBJ2-3; the D is unclear. Trimming cost V 5 bases and J 2 bases, with 8 bases left between them. Germline lookup yields CDR1 MDHEN and CDR2 SYDVKM. The CDR3 runs 13 residues. The CDR3 protein is CASSVPNTDTQYF. The DNA for the CDR3 is TGTGCCAGCAGTGTACCCAACACAGATACGCAGTATTTT. Full variable domain (outside the CDR3, taken from reference TRBV28 and TRBJ2-3): DVKVTQSSRYLVKRTGEKVFLECVQDMDHENMFWYRQDPGLGLRLIYFSYDVKMKEKGDIPEGYSVSREKKERFSLILESASTNQTSMYLCASSVPNTDTQYFGPGTRLTVL.

This clonotype turned up a few times. The V and J genes are TRBV20-1 and TRBJ2-1, with 10 positions matching TRBD2. The V segment lost 3 bases and the J segment 9 bases; nucleotides outside the gene matches: 8. Germline values: CDR1 DFQATT, CDR2 SNEGSKA (reference sequence). The CDR3 has 14 residues. The CDR3 sequence is CSASPGTSASEQFF. CDR3 DNA sequence: TGCAGTGCTAGCCCCGGGACTAGCGCTAGTGAGCAGTTCTTC.

This clonotype was observed at least ten times. The V call is TRBV7-2, the J call TRBJ1-5, with TRBD1 identical over 10 bases. The CDR3 loop spans 15 amino acids. CDR1 and CDR2 (germline): SGHTA, FQGNSA. With 5 bases clipped from V and 5 bases from J, the junction kept 6 bases outside the gene matches. CDR3 region: CASSLRGTGDQPQHF. In DNA form, the CDR3 reads TGTGCCAGCAGCCTAAGGGGGACAGGGGATCAGCCCCAGCATTTT.

The sample holds a few counts of this clonotype. V and J are TRBV25-1 and TRBJ1-2, with no clear D. This CDR3 spans 14 amino acids. CDR1 is MGHDK and CDR2 is SYGVNS in the germline V gene. The V end lost 8 bases, the J end lost 2 bases, and 15 bases lay between the germline ends. The DNA of the CDR3 is TGTGCCAGCGCCCCGGCCTCAGGAAACTATGGCTACACCTTC. Protein: CASAPASGNYGYTF.